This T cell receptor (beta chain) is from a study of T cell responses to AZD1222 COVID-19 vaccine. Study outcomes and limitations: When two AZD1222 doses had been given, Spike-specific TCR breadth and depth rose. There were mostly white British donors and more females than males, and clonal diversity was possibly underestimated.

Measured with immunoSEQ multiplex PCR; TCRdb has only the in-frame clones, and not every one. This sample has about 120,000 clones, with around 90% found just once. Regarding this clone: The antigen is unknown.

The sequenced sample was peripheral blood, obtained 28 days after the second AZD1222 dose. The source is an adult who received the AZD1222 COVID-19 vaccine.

This CDR3 reads CASSLGQENTEAFF. CDR3 nucleotide sequence: TGTGCCAGCAGCTTAGGACAGGAAAACACTGAAGCTTTCTTT. The chain has TRBV7-9 and TRBJ1-1, with D maybe TRBD1 (6 bases). Per germline, CDR1 SEHNR and CDR2 FQNEAQ (reference sequence). The CDR3 has 14 residues. The V end lost 1 base, the J end lost 2 bases, and 8 bases lay between the germline ends.